This T cell receptor (beta chain) originates from a study of blood T cell repertoires in COVID-19. Study background: Both acute and convalescent COVID-19 samples were obtained from the United States, Italy and Spain. In each case, the material was cDNA or gDNA derived from T cells, B-cell-depleted T cells, or PBMCs.

CDR3 length: 13 amino acids. The V gene's germline CDR1 is LNHDA and CDR2 SQIVND (reference sequence). Trimming took off 4 bases at V and 6 bases at J, with 13 bases between the two ends. Participant ages covered about 18 to 89 years across 24 US areas. In the original processing: For nucleated cells, counts were estimated from reference gene primer amplification. Using immunoSEQ multiplex PCR, the repertoire was profiled, and TCRdb retains in-frame clones only, with some absent. The D gene and trimming were derived from the DNA, and the V and J assignments and clone size from that table. The repertoire has about 300,000 clones, 85% to 90% of them found once; the top ten carry approximately 2.9%.

The source material was PBMCs or T cells enriched from blood (not recorded which). The sequence was obtained from a woman between 45 and 65 years old who had been exposed to COVID-19. The rearrangement uses TRBV19 and TRBJ2-7; D unresolved. CDR3 residues: CASSSPRRGEQYF. For the CDR3, the DNA is TGTGCCAGTAGTAGCCCCCGTCGAGGCGAGCAGTACTTC.